This T cell receptor (beta chain) was documented in a study of early T cells in non-severe SARS-CoV-2 infection. Across the study: Bulk RNA from unsorted whole blood was sequenced; chains were unpaired. Overall study results and limits: Anti-spike CD8 responses were favored by VDJdb matching, which missed private and CD4 specificities.

V was clipped by 3 bases and J by 4 bases, with 15 bases between them. Germline values: CDR1 MNHEY, CDR2 SMNVEV (reference sequence). The CDR3 consists of 16 residues. Attachment of unique molecular identifiers was made to individual cDNA molecules. TCRdb re-analysed the 5' RACE reads in MiXCR, keeping a single row per CDR3 protein. The sample holds approximately 85,000 distinct CDR3 sequences, roughly an eighth seen once. This clonotype was observed many times. As yet, its antigen is unknown. This chain links TRBV27 with TRBJ2-2; D is uncertain. Material for sequencing was whole blood. The sequence was collected from an adult who was a healthcare worker with PCR-confirmed SARS-CoV-2 infection or an uninfected control (not recorded which). CDR3 sequence reads: CASSFPLGSGTGELFF. The CDR3 DNA reads as TGTGCCAGCAGTTTTCCGCTAGGTTCGGGCACCGGGGAGCTGTTTTTT.